The text below deals with one T cell receptor beta chain. Its antigen is unidentified. Only cases whose brain tissue showed the highest T cell transcript signatures were sequenced. Data came from immunoSEQ multiplex PCR; TCRdb stores just in-frame clones and leaves some out. The sample contains some 2,500 clones, approximately 83% of which appear only once. This entry belongs to a study of brain T cells in children with intractable seizures. Findings and limits, study-wide: HCMV serostatus was not known, and viral specificity came from CDR3 similarity only. Clones missing pre-surgery may reflect undersampling of that blood sample. Among the top 50 brain clones were public and private clonotypes.

This CDR3 spans 13 amino acids. The V end lost 1 base, the J end lost 11 bases, and 14 bases lay between the germline ends. CDR1 is LGHNA, CDR2 YNFKEQ, per germline. This chain connects TRBV4-2 to TRBJ1-1, with D possibly TRBD1 on 6 matching bases. The sequence was collected from a boy under three years old with hemimegalencephaly and intractable seizures. The input for sequencing was resected brain tissue, taken at surgery. For the CDR3, the DNA is TGTGCCAGCAGCCAAGGAGGGTCAGGGGCGGCTTTCTTT. This encodes CASSQGGSGAAFF.